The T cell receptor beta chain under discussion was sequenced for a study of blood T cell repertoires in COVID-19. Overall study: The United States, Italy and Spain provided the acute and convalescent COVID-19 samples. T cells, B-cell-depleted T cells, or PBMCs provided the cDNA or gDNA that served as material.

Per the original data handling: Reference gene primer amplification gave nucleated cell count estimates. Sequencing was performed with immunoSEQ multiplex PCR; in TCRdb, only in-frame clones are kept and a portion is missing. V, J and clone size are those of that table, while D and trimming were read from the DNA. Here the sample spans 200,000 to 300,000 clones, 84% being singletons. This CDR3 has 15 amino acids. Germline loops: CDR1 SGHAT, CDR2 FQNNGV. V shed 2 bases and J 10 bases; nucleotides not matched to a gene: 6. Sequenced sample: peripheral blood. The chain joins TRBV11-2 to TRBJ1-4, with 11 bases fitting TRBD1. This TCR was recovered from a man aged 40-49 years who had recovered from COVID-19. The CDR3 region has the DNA TGTGCCAGCAGCTTACTGGGACAGGGGGAGGGAAAACTGTTTTTT. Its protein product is CASSLLGQGEGKLFF.